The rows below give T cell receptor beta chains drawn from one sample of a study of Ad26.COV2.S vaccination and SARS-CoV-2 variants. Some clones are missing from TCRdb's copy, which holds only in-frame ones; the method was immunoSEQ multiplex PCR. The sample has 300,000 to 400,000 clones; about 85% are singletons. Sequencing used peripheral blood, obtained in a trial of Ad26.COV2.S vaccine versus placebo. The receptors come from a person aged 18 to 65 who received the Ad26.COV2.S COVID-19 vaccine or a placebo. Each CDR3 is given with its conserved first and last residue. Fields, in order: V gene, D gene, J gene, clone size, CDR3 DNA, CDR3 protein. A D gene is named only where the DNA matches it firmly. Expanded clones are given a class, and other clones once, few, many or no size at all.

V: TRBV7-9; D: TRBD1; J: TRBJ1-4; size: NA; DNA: TGTGCCAGCAGACGCCGGGACAGGGACGAAAAACTGTTTTTT; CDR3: CASRRRDRDEKLFF
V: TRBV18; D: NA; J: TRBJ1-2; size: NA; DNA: TGTGCCAGCTCACCCGGACGGAATTCTAACTATGGCTACACCTTC; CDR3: CASSPGRNSNYGYTF
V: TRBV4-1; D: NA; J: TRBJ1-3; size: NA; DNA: TGCGCCAGCAGCCAACTTGGACTAACTGGAAACACCATATATTTT; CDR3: CASSQLGLTGNTIYF
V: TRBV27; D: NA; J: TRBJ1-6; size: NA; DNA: TGTGCCAGCAGTTTATCGTCAGTAAATTCCTATAATTCACCCCTCCACTTT; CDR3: CASSLSSVNSYNSPLHF
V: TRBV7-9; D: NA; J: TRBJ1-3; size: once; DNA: TGTGCCAGCAGCCCCGGACAGTTCCGGACGGACACCATATATTTT; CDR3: CASSPGQFRTDTIYF
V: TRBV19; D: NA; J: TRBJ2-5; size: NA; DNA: TGTGCCAGCCAACAGGCTCGCCCCGACGGGCCCCAGTACTTC; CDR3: CASQQARPDGPQYF
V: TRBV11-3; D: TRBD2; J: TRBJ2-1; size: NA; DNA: TGTGCCAGCAGCCCACGGGGGGAGGGCTCCTACAATGAGCAGTTCTTC; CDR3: CASSPRGEGSYNEQFF
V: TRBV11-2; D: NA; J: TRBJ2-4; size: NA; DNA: TGTGCCAGCAGCGCAGGTTTAGCCAAAAACATTCAGTACTTC; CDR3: CASSAGLAKNIQYF
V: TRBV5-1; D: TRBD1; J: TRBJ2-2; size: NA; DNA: TGCGCCAGCAGCTTGGTACAGGGGGCCATCGGGGAGCTGTTTTTT; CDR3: CASSLVQGAIGELFF
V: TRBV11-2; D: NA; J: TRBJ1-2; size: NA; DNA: TGTGCCAGCAGCCCTACGGTCAACTATGGCTACACCTTC; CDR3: CASSPTVNYGYTF
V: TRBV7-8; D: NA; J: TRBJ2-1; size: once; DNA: TGTGCCAGCAGCTTAAAAGGTAATGAGCAGTTCTTC; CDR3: CASSLKGNEQFF
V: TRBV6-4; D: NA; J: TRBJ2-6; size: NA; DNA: TGTGCCAGCAGTAGGGAAGCCGGGGCCAACGTCCTGACTTTC; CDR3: CASSREAGANVLTF
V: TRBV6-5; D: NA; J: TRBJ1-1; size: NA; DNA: TGTGCCAGCACTGTGGGGGCTGGGGCTGAAGCTTTCTTT; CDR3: CASTVGAGAEAFF
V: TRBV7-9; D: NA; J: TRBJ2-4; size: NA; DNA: TGTGCCAGCAGCTTAGCGCTAGGGGGGAAACAATTCCAAAACATTCAGTACTTC; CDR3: CASSLALGGKQFQNIQYF
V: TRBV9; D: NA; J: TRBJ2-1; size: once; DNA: TGTGCCAGCAGCGAGGGAAATTTGTTCAGGGTAAATGAGCAGTTCTTC; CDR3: CASSEGNLFRVNEQFF
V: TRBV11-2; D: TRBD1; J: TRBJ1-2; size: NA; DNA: TGTGCCAGCAGCTTAGTTCTAGGGACAGTCTATGGCTACACCTTC; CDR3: CASSLVLGTVYGYTF
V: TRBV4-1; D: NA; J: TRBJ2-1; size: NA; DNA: TGCGCCAGCAGCCAAGAGGGGGGGGCCTCCCATGAGCAGTTCTTC; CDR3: CASSQEGGASHEQFF
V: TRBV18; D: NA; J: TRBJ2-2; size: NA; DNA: TGTGCCAGCTCACCTTCAACCTACACCGGGGAGCTGTTTTTT; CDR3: CASSPSTYTGELFF
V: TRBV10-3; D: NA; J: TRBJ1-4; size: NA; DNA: TGTGCCATCAGTGATCACAGGGCTGAAAAACTGTTTTTT; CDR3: CAISDHRAEKLFF
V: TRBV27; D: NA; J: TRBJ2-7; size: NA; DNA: TGTGCCAGCAGTTTATCGGAAAGCTCCTACGAGCAGTACTTC; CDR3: CASSLSESSYEQYF
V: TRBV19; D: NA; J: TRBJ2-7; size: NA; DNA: TGTGCCAGTAGTAGGCGGGCCGACGAGCAGTACTTC; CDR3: CASSRRADEQYF
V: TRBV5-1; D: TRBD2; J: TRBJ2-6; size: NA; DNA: TGCGCCAGCAGCCTCAGCGGGGGCCCCTCTGGGGCCAACGTCCTGACTTTC; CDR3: CASSLSGGPSGANVLTF
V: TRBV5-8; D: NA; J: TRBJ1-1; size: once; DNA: TGTGCCAGCAGCTTGGTGTACGCGGAGAACACTGAAGCTTTCTTT; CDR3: CASSLVYAENTEAFF
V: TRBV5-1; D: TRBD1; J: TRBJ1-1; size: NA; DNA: TGCGCCAGCAGCTTCCCAGGGGGCGCGAGGGACACTGAAGCTTTCTTT; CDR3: CASSFPGGARDTEAFF
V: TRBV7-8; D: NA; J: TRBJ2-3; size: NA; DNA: TGTGCCAGCAGCTTAGTTTCAGCGGGCGGCTCTAGGTCCGGGAGTACGCAGTATTTT; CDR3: CASSLVSAGGSRSGSTQYF
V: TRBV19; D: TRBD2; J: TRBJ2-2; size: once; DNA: TGTGCCAGTAGTATAGTTCTAGCGGTAACCGGGGAGCTGTTTTTT; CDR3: CASSIVLAVTGELFF
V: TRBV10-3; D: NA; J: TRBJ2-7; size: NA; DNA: TGTGCCATCACCGAAGGGCGGGGAACCGAGCAGTACTTC; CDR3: CAITEGRGTEQYF
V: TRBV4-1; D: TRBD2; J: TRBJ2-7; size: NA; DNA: TGCGCCAGCAGCTTGGAGGGGCTAGCGGGAGTTTCCTACGAGCAGTACTTC; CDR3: CASSLEGLAGVSYEQYF
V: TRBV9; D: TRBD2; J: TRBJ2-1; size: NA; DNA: TGTGCCAGCAGTATCAGTGGCGGGAGCTCCTACAATGAGCAGTTCTTC; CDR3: CASSISGGSSYNEQFF
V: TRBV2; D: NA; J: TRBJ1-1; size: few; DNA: TGTGCCAGCAGTGCATGGCTAGGAGGAACTGAAGCTTTCTTT; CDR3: CASSAWLGGTEAFF
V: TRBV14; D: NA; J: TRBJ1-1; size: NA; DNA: TGTGCCAGCAGCCGAGGGACGGTGCCCTGGGGCACTGAAGCTTTCTTT; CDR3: CASSRGTVPWGTEAFF
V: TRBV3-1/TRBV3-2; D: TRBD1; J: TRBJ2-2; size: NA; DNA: TGTGCCAGCAGCCCTGCCCGGACAGGGGGTTCAGTAGGCAACACCGGGGAGCTGTTTTTT; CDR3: CASSPARTGGSVGNTGELFF
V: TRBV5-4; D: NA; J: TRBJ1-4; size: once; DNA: TGTGCCAGCAGCTTACCATCGGACGGGCACGAAAAACTGTTTTTT; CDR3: CASSLPSDGHEKLFF
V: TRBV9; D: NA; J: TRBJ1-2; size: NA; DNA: TGTGCCAGCAGCGTAGATGTGGGGTGGGGGAGCGCAACTAACTATGGCTACACCTTC; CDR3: CASSVDVGWGSATNYGYTF
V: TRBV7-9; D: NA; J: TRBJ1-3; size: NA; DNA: TGTGCCAGCAGCTTACCAAGTACTTCCTCTGGAAACACCATATATTTT; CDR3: CASSLPSTSSGNTIYF
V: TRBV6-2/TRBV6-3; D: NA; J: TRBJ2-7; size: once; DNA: TGTGCCAGCAGTTACTCAAACCCGGACAGATACGAGCAGTACTTC; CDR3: CASSYSNPDRYEQYF
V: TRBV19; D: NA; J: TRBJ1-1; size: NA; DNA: TGTGCCAGTACTCTGAACACTGAAGCTTTCTTT; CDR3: CASTLNTEAFF
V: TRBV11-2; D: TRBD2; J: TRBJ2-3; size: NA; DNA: TGTGCCAGCAGCCCGGGGACTAGCGGAACCACAGATACGCAGTATTTT; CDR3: CASSPGTSGTTDTQYF
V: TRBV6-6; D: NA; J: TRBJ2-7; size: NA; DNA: TGTGCCAGCAGCCCTAAGGACCGCTCCTCCTACGAGCAGTACTTC; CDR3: CASSPKDRSSYEQYF
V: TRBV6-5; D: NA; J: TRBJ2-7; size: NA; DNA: TGTGCCAGCAGCCCATCGGAGAGATACTACGAGCAGTACTTC; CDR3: CASSPSERYYEQYF
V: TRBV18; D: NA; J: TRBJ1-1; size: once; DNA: TGTGCCAGCTCACCACCACGGAGCTACACTGAAGCTTTCTTT; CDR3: CASSPPRSYTEAFF
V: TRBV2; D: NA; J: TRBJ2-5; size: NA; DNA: TGTGCCAGCAGTGAAAATGGGGGGTCCTGGGAGACCCAGTACTTC; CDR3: CASSENGGSWETQYF
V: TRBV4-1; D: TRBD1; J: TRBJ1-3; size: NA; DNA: TGCGCCAGCAGCCAACAAGACAGGGGTGGAAACACCATATATTTT; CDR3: CASSQQDRGGNTIYF
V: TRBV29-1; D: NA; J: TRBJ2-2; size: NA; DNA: TGCAGTGGGCTCGGGTCGAACACCGGGGAGCTGTTTTTT; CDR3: CSGLGSNTGELFF
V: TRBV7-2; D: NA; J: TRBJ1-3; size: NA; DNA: TGTGCCAGCAGTTCATCTCTTGCTGGAAACACCATATATTTT; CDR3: CASSSSLAGNTIYF
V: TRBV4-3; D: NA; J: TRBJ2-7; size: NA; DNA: TGCGCCAGCAGCCGAAGAAGGGGCGACGAGCAGTACTTC; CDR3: CASSRRRGDEQYF
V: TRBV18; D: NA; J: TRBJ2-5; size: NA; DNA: TGTGCCAGCTCACTCATAGCGGTTACCCTGGCGGAGACCCAGTACTTC; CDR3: CASSLIAVTLAETQYF